The 19 T cell receptor beta chains presented below share a single source sample, sequenced in a study of neurological immune-mediated disorders. TCRdb recomputed calls from the 5' RACE reads with MiXCR, one row per CDR3 protein. The sample contains tens of thousands of distinct CDR3 sequences, roughly 2.5% of which appear only once. Material: PBMCs. These TCRs come from a woman in her forties or fifties with multiple sclerosis.

This clonotype was seen many times. The gene calls are TRBV5-1 and TRBJ2-1, with 9 bases that match TRBD2. Losses at the gene ends were 3 bases for V and 6 bases for J; bases not matched to a gene: 10. CDR3 length: 16 residues. Germline loops: CDR1 SGHRS, CDR2 YFSETQ. The CDR3 here is CASSYTAGLAANEQFF. DNA for the CDR3: TGCGCCAGCAGCTATACAGCGGGACTAGCTGCCAATGAGCAGTTCTTC.

The J gene is TRBJ2-1, the V gene TRBV6-1; D may be TRBD1 or TRBD2 (5 bases each). The V end was cut by 11 bases, the J end by 8 bases, with 22 bases between. Germline CDR1 MNHNS, CDR2 SASEGT. The CDR3 covers 14 residues. In nucleotides, the CDR3 is TGTGCCGCAGGCGACCCGGGGCTTTCGGATGAGCAGTTCTTC. This gives the protein CAAGDPGLSDEQFF.

This chain joins TRBV9 and TRBJ2-5, with D possibly TRBD1 on 7 matching bases. Germline CDR1 is SGDLS and CDR2 is YYNGEE. The CDR3 extends over 19 amino acids. Trimming took off 2 bases at V and 5 bases at J, with 28 bases between the two ends. The DNA of the CDR3 is TGTGCCAGCAGCGTGGGTAGGGACAGAAGAGCGGGCGTTATGGAGACCCAGTACTTC. Protein sequence: CASSVGRDRRAGVMETQYF.

This clonotype was seen repeatedly, ten times or more. The chain has TRBV24-1 and TRBJ2-1, with 9 nucleotides matching TRBD1. This CDR3 has 18 residues. Germline-derived CDR1 and CDR2 are KGHDR and SFDVKD. V was clipped by 0 bases and J by 4 bases; unmatched bases: 9. CDR3 sequence: CATSDLPWGQGRYNEQFF. Written as DNA, the CDR3 is TGTGCCACCAGTGATTTGCCTTGGGGACAGGGAAGGTACAATGAGCAGTTCTTC.

This clonotype appeared many times. The rearrangement joins TRBV7-6 to TRBJ2-7; tentative D call: TRBD2 (6 bases). The V end lost 1 base, the J end lost 2 bases, and 15 bases lay between the germline ends. CDR1 SGHVS and CDR2 FNYEAQ come from the germline V gene. The CDR3 is 16 residues long. The CDR3: CASSLVVATSTYEQYF. CDR3 DNA sequence: TGTGCCAGCAGCTTAGTGGTAGCGACTAGTACCTACGAGCAGTACTTC.

Ten or more counts support this clonotype. The J gene is TRBJ1-2, the V gene TRBV5-1, with no clear D. Trimming pared 0 bases from V and 2 bases from J, leaving 11 bases between. CDR3 size: 15 residues. The V gene's germline CDR1 is SGHRS and CDR2 YFSETQ. The CDR3 loop is CASSLAGSGNYGYTF. Here the CDR3 DNA reads TGCGCCAGCAGCTTGGCTGGGAGTGGAAACTATGGCTACACCTTC.

Turning to this clonotype: This may arise from a read error, as a much more abundant clone is one base away. V usage is TRBV5-1 and J usage is TRBJ2-7; no clear D. CDR1 is SGHRS and CDR2 is YFSETQ in the germline V gene. Trimming shortened V by 4 bases and J by 4 bases, and 9 bases separated the two germline ends. The CDR3 spans 12 residues. In nucleotides, the CDR3 is TGCGCCAGCAGCGGAAAGGGTTACGAGCAGTACTTC. It encodes CASSGKGYEQYF.

This clonotype was counted many times. The chain joins TRBV7-2 to TRBJ2-2, with 7 bases aligning to TRBD1. V trimming: 1 base; J trimming: 5 bases; junction bases outside the gene matches: 13. Germline values: CDR1 SGHTA, CDR2 FQGNSA. CDR3 size: 18 residues. CDR3 in amino acids: CASSLDIRGRGLTGELFF. As DNA, the CDR3 is TGTGCCAGCAGCTTAGACATTAGGGGAAGGGGGCTGACCGGGGAGCTGTTTTTT. Full variable domain (missing parts from reference TRBV7-2 and TRBJ2-2): GAGVSQSPSNKVTEKGKDVELRCDPISGHTALYWYRQSLGQGLEFLIYFQGNSAPDKSGLPSDRFSAERTGGSVSTLTIQRTQQEDSAVYLCASSLDIRGRGLTGELFFGEGSRLTVL.

This clonotype was counted many times. The chain has TRBV3-1 and TRBJ1-1, with D perhaps TRBD1 (6 bases). The CDR3 loop spans 15 amino acids. Deletions cut 1 base from V and 1 base from J, with 10 bases between. CDR1 LGHDT and CDR2 YNNKEL come from the germline V gene (reference sequence). CDR3 DNA: TGTGCCAGCAGCCAAGCAAGCAGGGGGAACACTGAAGCTTTCTTT. This sequence encodes CASSQASRGNTEAFF.

This clonotype occurred many times. V is TRBV29-1 and J is TRBJ2-6, with D possibly TRBD2 on 6 matching bases. The V end was cut by 3 bases, the J end by 10 bases, with 13 bases between. Germline loops: CDR1 SQVTM, CDR2 ANQGSEA. This CDR3 comprises 13 residues. The CDR3 sequence: CSVDGGNLNVLTF. The CDR3 region has the DNA TGCAGCGTTGATGGCGGGAACCTAAACGTCCTGACTTTC.

This clonotype came up many times. The CDR3 sequence is CASSTGQGFEQYF. Here the CDR3 DNA reads TGTGCCAGCAGCACGGGACAAGGGTTCGAGCAGTACTTC. This chain connects TRBV9 to TRBJ2-7; possible D gene TRBD1, 6 bases. Looked up from germline, CDR1 is SGDLS and CDR2 is YYNGEE. The CDR3 runs to 13 residues. V lost 4 bases and J lost 6, with 14 bases in between.

Notes on this clonotype: One base away lies a much larger clone, so this may be a sequencing read error. This chain uses TRBV27 with TRBJ1-5; no definite D call. Germline CDR1 reads MNHEY; CDR2 reads SMNVEV (reference sequence). V lost 4 bases and J 7 bases, leaving 8 bases between the germline ends. The CDR3 has 12 residues. CDR3 in DNA: TGTGCCAGCAGTTCAAAGGGCCAGCCCCAGCATTTT. This gives the protein CASSSKGQPQHF.

This clonotype occurred many times. The chain combines TRBV20-1 with TRBJ2-7; D tentatively fits TRBD1 or TRBD2 (7 bases each). Trimming cost V 6 bases and J 6 bases, with 18 bases left between them. CDR1 and CDR2 (germline): DFQATT, SNEGSKA (reference sequence). The CDR3 has 13 amino acids. CDR3 residues: CSASVGRGGEQYF. The CDR3 DNA is TGCAGTGCCTCGGTTGGCAGGGGGGGCGAGCAGTACTTC.

This clonotype was seen at least ten times. At one of its ends the junction is not consistent with the germline gene, which may arise from a read error. V usage is TRBV3-1 and J usage is TRBJ1-6, with D unclear. Germline lookup yields CDR1 LGHDT and CDR2 YNNKEL (reference sequence). This CDR3 has 17 amino acids. DNA of the CDR3: TGTGCCAGCAGCCAAGACATAAGGACCTCCTATAATTCACCCCTCAACTTT. Translation gives CASSQDIRTSYNSPLNF. The full variable domain, its missing parts supplied by reference TRBV3-1 and TRBJ1-6, is DTAVSQTPKYLVTQMGNDKSIKCEQNLGHDTMYWYKQDSKKFLKIMFSYNNKELIINETVPNRFSPKSPDKAHLNLHINSLELGDSAVYFCASSQDIRTSYNSPLNFGNGTRLTVT.

This clonotype was counted a few times. At one of its ends the junction is not consistent with the germline gene, which may arise from a read error. The chain links TRBV12-3 or TRBV12-4 to TRBJ2-1, with 7 positions matching TRBD2. CDR3 size: 15 residues. CDR3 in amino acids: CASRILLAKDKEQFF. The DNA for the CDR3 is TGTGCCAGCAGAATCTTACTAGCGAAAGACAAAGAGCAGTTCTTC.

This clonotype was recorded many times. The chain has TRBV6-2 or TRBV6-3 and TRBJ2-1; no clear D gene. In germline, CDR1 is MNHEY, CDR2 SVGEGT. V was pared by 4 bases and J by 0 bases, with 13 bases between. CDR3 length equals 16 residues. Here the CDR3 reads CASSSLMGNSYNEQFF. CDR3 nucleotides: TGTGCCAGCAGTTCCCTTATGGGGAACTCCTACAATGAGCAGTTCTTC.

This clonotype has at least ten counts. CDR3 amino acids: CASSSIAYNEQFF. DNA for the CDR3: TGTGCCAGCAGCTCGATCGCCTACAATGAGCAGTTCTTC. This sequence joins TRBV7-2 and TRBJ2-1; unclear D gene. Trimming stripped 4 bases from V and 2 bases from J, with 6 bases between. CDR1 is SGHTA and CDR2 is FQGNSA in the germline V gene. The CDR3 contains 13 residues.

The sample holds many counts of this clonotype. The chain uses TRBV12-3 or TRBV12-4 and TRBJ2-1; D is possibly TRBD1 (5 bases). Deletions cut 3 bases from V and 9 bases from J, with 15 bases between. The CDR3 runs to 14 residues. As DNA, the CDR3 is TGTGCCAGCAGTTTGGGGCTCCAGTACGGTGAGCAGTTCTTC. Its translation is CASSLGLQYGEQFF.

This clonotype has ten or more counts. V gene TRBV5-1 combines with J gene TRBJ2-2, with D unclear. The length of the CDR3 is 12 residues. V was clipped by 2 bases and J by 3 bases, with 2 bases between them. Per the germline V gene, CDR1 is SGHRS and CDR2 is YFSETQ. The CDR3 DNA follows: TGCGCCAGCAGCTTTGACACCGGGGAGCTGTTTTTT. Its protein is CASSFDTGELFF. Based on the CDR3 plus reference TRBV5-1 and TRBJ2-2, the full variable domain is KAGVTQTPRYLIKTRGQQVTLSCSPISGHRSVSWYQQTPGQGLQFLFEYFSETQRNKGNFPGRFSGRQFSNSRSEMNVSTLELGDSALYLCASSFDTGELFFGEGSRLTVL.